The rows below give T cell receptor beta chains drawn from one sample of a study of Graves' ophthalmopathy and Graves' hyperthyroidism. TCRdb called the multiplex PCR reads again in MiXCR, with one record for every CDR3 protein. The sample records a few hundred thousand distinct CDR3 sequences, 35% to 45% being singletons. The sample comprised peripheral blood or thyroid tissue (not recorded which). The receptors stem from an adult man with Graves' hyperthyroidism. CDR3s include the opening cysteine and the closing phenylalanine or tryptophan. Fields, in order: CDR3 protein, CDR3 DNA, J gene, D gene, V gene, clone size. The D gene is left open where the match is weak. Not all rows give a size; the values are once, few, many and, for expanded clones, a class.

CSVNGGSYEQYF TGCAGCGTTAACGGGGGATCCTACGAGCAGTACTTC TRBJ2-7 . TRBV29-1 many
CASLEVATEAFF TGCGCCAGCTTAGAGGTGGCCACTGAAGCTTTCTTT TRBJ1-1 . TRBV10-2 .
CSVAPQEKLFF TGCAGCGTTGCCCCCCAGGAAAAACTGTTTTTT TRBJ1-4 . TRBV29-1 .
CSFGTGPYEQYF TGCAGTTTCGGGACAGGCCCCTACGAGCAGTACTTC TRBJ2-7 TRBD1 TRBV29-1 .
CASSGGTSSNQPQHF TGTGCCAGCAGCGGGGGGACGAGTAGCAATCAGCCCCAGCATTTT TRBJ1-5 . TRBV7-8 many
CASSLVSLAGTHEQYF TGTGCCAGCAGCTTAGTGAGTTTAGCGGGAACCCACGAGCAGTACTTC TRBJ2-7 TRBD2 TRBV7-9 many
CARGGQEGFYGYTF TGTGCTAGGGGTGGACAGGAAGGATTCTATGGCTACACCTTC TRBJ1-2 TRBD1 TRBV2 .
CASSHGTAGANSPLHF TGTGCCAGCAGTCATGGGACGGCAGGGGCTAATTCACCCCTCCACTTT TRBJ1-6 . TRBV6-1 .
CASMVGLAGGYDTGELFF TGTGCCAGTATGGTAGGGCTAGCGGGAGGCTACGACACCGGGGAGCTGTTTTTT TRBJ2-2 TRBD2 TRBV19 many
CASSLAEGETQYF TGTGCCAGCAGCTTAGCCGAGGGGGAGACCCAGTACTTC TRBJ2-5 . TRBV7-8 many
CASSLQGAIVETQYF TGTGCCAGCAGCCTACAGGGGGCCATAGTGGAGACCCAGTACTTC TRBJ2-5 TRBD1 TRBV7-2 many
CATSAGQTGDKETQHF TGTGCCACCAGTGCGGGCCAGACCGGGGACAAAGAGACCCAGCATTTT TRBJ1-5 . TRBV24-1 .
CASSQPGQGVPLHF TGTGCCAGCAGTCAGCCGGGACAGGGGGTACCCCTCCACTTT TRBJ1-6 TRBD1 TRBV25-1 many
CASGLGQGLAEELFF TGTGCTAGTGGCCTAGGACAGGGGCTGGCCGAGGAGCTGTTTTTT TRBJ2-2 TRBD1 TRBV12-5 once
CASSLFAGEGNQPQHF TGTGCCAGCAGTTTATTCGCCGGAGAGGGTAATCAGCCCCAGCATTTT TRBJ1-5 . TRBV25-1 .
CASSASGGPDTQYF TGTGCCAGCAGTGCTAGCGGGGGGCCAGATACGCAGTATTTT TRBJ2-3 TRBD2 TRBV2 .
CSVTLYEAQYF TGCAGCGTTACTCTGTACGAGGCGCAGTACTTC TRBJ2-7 . TRBV29-1 many
CATSDHADSSQETQYF TGTGCCACCAGTGACCACGCCGACAGTTCCCAAGAGACCCAGTACTTC TRBJ2-5 . TRBV24-1 once
CASSATGQDTEAFF TGTGCCAGCAGTGCGACAGGGCAGGACACTGAAGCTTTCTTT TRBJ1-1 TRBD1 TRBV28 .
CASSPVGLAGRGTQYF TGTGCCAGCAGCCCTGTGGGACTAGCGGGGAGAGGGACCCAGTACTTC TRBJ2-5 TRBD2 TRBV7-6 many
CATSSIRAGGEETQYF TGTGCCACCAGCAGCATCCGAGCGGGAGGGGAAGAGACCCAGTACTTC TRBJ2-5 TRBD2 TRBV15 once
CASSSRDRPSSNTGELFF TGTGCCAGCAGTTCCCGGGACAGGCCTTCCAGCAACACCGGGGAGCTGTTTTTT TRBJ2-2 TRBD1 TRBV12-3/TRBV12-4 few
CASSLAYASGYTIYF TGTGCCAGCAGCTTAGCATACGCTAGCGGATACACCATATATTTT TRBJ1-3 . TRBV7-2 .
CASNEQGNTIYF TGTGCCAGCAATGAACAGGGGAACACCATATATTTT TRBJ1-3 TRBD1 TRBV2 .
CATSDRTGVRTDTQYF TGTGCCACCAGTGACCGGACAGGGGTGCGCACAGATACGCAGTATTTT TRBJ2-3 TRBD1 TRBV24-1 .
CASSLGIRGGAYNEQFF TGTGCCAGCAGCTTAGGGATCAGGGGGGGGGCCTACAATGAGCAGTTCTTC TRBJ2-1 . TRBV7-2 .
CSGDGDRGRPDTQYF TGCAGCGGCGACGGGGACAGGGGGCGCCCAGATACGCAGTATTTT TRBJ2-3 TRBD1 TRBV29-1 .
CASSPRRGPQYEQYF TGCGCCAGCAGCCCAAGGCGGGGGCCACAATACGAGCAGTACTTC TRBJ2-7 . TRBV4-1 .
CASSYREANF TGTGCCAGCAGCTACAGGGAGGCGAACTTT TRBJ1-1 . TRBV7-9 .
CASSRAANTEAFF TGTGCCAGCAGCCGCGCGGCGAACACTGAAGCTTTCTTT TRBJ1-1 . TRBV11-2 many
CATSEIGTSGSGNTIYF TGTGCCACCAGTGAAATTGGGACTAGCGGGTCTGGAAACACCATATATTTT TRBJ1-3 . TRBV24-1 .
CATSDNTHPPYEQYF TGTGCCACCAGTGACAATACTCATCCACCCTACGAGCAGTACTTC TRBJ2-7 . TRBV24-1 many
CSARRRDRGFGTEAFF TGCAGTGCTAGACGCCGGGACAGGGGGTTTGGCACTGAAGCTTTCTTT TRBJ1-1 TRBD1 TRBV20-1 many
CASTPGDGGFEQYF TGTGCCAGCACCCCCGGGGATGGAGGATTCGAGCAGTACTTC TRBJ2-7 . TRBV9 .
CSARQGMNTGELFF TGCAGTGCGAGACAGGGGATGAACACCGGGGAGCTGTTTTTT TRBJ2-2 TRBD1 TRBV20-1 few
CASSQVSGGRQGETQYF TGTGCCAGCAGTCAAGTATCAGGGGGGCGTCAGGGAGAGACCCAGTACTTC TRBJ2-5 . TRBV5-5 few
CASSESGSTDTQYF TGTGCCAGTAGTGAAAGCGGGAGCACAGATACGCAGTATTTT TRBJ2-3 . TRBV19 .
CASSVPGQGNHEQYF TGTGCCAGCAGCGTTCCGGGACAGGGTAATCACGAGCAGTACTTC TRBJ2-7 TRBD1 TRBV5-6 many
CASSYSGPIIQDLHF TGTGCCAGCAGTTATTCGGGCCCAATAATTCAGGACCTCCACTTT TRBJ1-6 . TRBV6-5 many
CASSLGQATNEAFF TGTGCCAGCAGCTTAGGACAAGCAACTAATGAAGCTTTCTTT TRBJ1-1 . TRBV7-3 .
CSAQRGGYEQYF TGCAGTGCTCAACGGGGAGGCTACGAGCAGTACTTC TRBJ2-7 . TRBV20-1 few
CASSPTWLSEQYF TGTGCCAGCAGCCCCACATGGCTGTCCGAGCAGTACTTC TRBJ2-7 . TRBV7-9 few
CASSLDPVSYEQYF TGTGCCAGCAGTTTAGACCCGGTCTCCTACGAGCAGTACTTC TRBJ2-7 . TRBV12-3/TRBV12-4 many
CASSLVAVGAGEFGGYTF TGTGCCAGCAGCTTAGTTGCTGTGGGGGCAGGGGAATTTGGAGGCTACACCTTC TRBJ1-2 . TRBV7-9 few
CASSPFQGGGNQPQHF TGTGCCAGCAGCCCTTTTCAGGGGGGGGGCAATCAGCCCCAGCATTTT TRBJ1-5 TRBD1 TRBV28 few
CSSQRMAQYTEAFF TGCAGCAGCCAACGGATGGCTCAGTACACTGAAGCTTTCTTT TRBJ1-1 . TRBV29-1 .
CASSLGWGALNTEAFF TGCGCCAGCAGCTTGGGTTGGGGGGCCCTGAACACTGAAGCTTTCTTT TRBJ1-1 . TRBV5-1 few
CSATPGRSTDTQYF TGCAGTGCTACCCCTGGGAGGAGCACAGATACGCAGTATTTT TRBJ2-3 . TRBV20-1 few
CATSGPRGRPSYEQYF TGTGCCACCAGCGGACCACGGGGTAGGCCGTCCTACGAGCAGTACTTC TRBJ2-7 . TRBV15 many
CASRQAASYEQYF TGTGCCTCACGACAAGCTGCCTCCTACGAGCAGTACTTC TRBJ2-7 . TRBV19 .
CASKDRGPSLAGYTF TGTGCCAGCAAAGACAGGGGGCCGTCTCTGGCGGGCTACACCTTC TRBJ1-2 TRBD1 TRBV10-3 few
CASSEWEGANYGYTF TGTGCCAGCAGTGAATGGGAGGGGGCTAACTATGGCTACACCTTC TRBJ1-2 . TRBV25-1 many
CSVGTSGQETQYF TGCAGCGTGGGGACTAGCGGACAAGAGACCCAGTACTTC TRBJ2-5 TRBD2 TRBV29-1 many
CASRAKHGRGRPGELFF TGTGCCAGCAGAGCCAAACACGGCAGGGGGCGCCCGGGGGAGCTGTTTTTT TRBJ2-2 TRBD1 TRBV7-3 .
CASSLGSTASYEQYF TGTGCCAGCAGCCTCGGGTCCACCGCCTCCTACGAGCAGTACTTC TRBJ2-7 . TRBV7-9 many
CATQLGTGGEKLFF TGTGCCACCCAACTTGGGACAGGGGGTGAAAAACTGTTTTTT TRBJ1-4 TRBD1 TRBV2 many
CASGRTGRGTEAFF TGTGCCAGCGGTCGTACAGGCCGGGGGACTGAAGCTTTCTTT TRBJ1-1 . TRBV10-3 .